This entry lists 18 T cell receptor beta chains sequenced from one sample in a study of blood T cell repertoires in COVID-19. Data came from immunoSEQ multiplex PCR; TCRdb stores just in-frame clones and leaves some out. Of roughly 380,000 clones in the sample, less than 85% were seen once. Sequencing was carried out using peripheral blood. The receptors originated from a woman aged 18 to 35 with acute or convalescent COVID-19.

The chain carries TRBV7-2 and TRBJ2-1; TRBD2 agrees at 8 bases. The V segment lost 4 bases and the J segment 6 bases; nucleotides outside the gene matches: 2. This CDR3 has 13 residues. Germline lookup yields CDR1 SGHTA and CDR2 FQGNSA. The CDR3 spells CASSWTSINEQFF. In nucleotides, the CDR3 is TGTGCCAGCAGCTGGACTAGCATCAATGAGCAGTTCTTC.

The V and J genes are TRBV25-1 and TRBJ2-7, with 7 bases matching TRBD1. The CDR3 contains 15 residues. The germline V gene has CDR1 MGHDK and CDR2 SYGVNS. With 2 bases clipped from V and 0 bases from J, the junction kept 4 bases outside the gene matches. DNA of the CDR3: TGTGCCAGCAGTGAACCGGGACAGAGCTCCTACGAGCAGTACTTC. This gives the protein CASSEPGQSSYEQYF.

The chain uses TRBV27 and TRBJ2-1, with 8 nucleotides matching TRBD1. Germline values: CDR1 MNHEY, CDR2 SMNVEV (reference sequence). This CDR3 has 16 residues. Losses at the gene ends were 1 base for V and 10 bases for J; bases not matched to a gene: 12. The CDR3 sequence is CASSLFSPPGGKEQFF. CDR3 nucleotides: TGTGCCAGCAGTTTATTCTCACCGCCAGGGGGCAAGGAGCAGTTCTTC.

V usage is TRBV5-1 and J usage is TRBJ1-5; no definite D call. The CDR3 length is 13 residues. Between the trimmed V and J ends, which lost 0 bases and 11 bases, there was a span of 12 bases. Germline assignment: CDR1 SGHRS and CDR2 YFSETQ. The CDR3 coding sequence is TGCGCCAGCAGCTTGGCCGCCGGGATAGCCCAGCATTTT. As protein: CASSLAAGIAQHF.

The chain links TRBV19 to TRBJ1-4; D may be TRBD1 (5 bases). Trimming shortened V by 2 bases and J by 6 bases, and 13 bases separated the two germline ends. The germline CDR1 and CDR2 sequences are LNHDA and SQIVND (reference sequence). The CDR3 runs 15 residues. The CDR3 sequence is CASSIIREGDEKLFF. The CDR3 DNA follows: TGTGCCAGTAGTATAATCAGGGAAGGCGATGAAAAACTGTTTTTT. Complete variable domain (other parts from reference TRBV19 and TRBJ1-4): DGGITQSPKYLFRKEGQNVTLSCEQNLNHDAMYWYRQDPGQGLRLIYYSQIVNDFQKGDIAEGYSVSREKKESFPLTVTSAQKNPTAFYLCASSIIREGDEKLFFGSGTQLSVL.

This clone has only one observation. The chain couples TRBV6-1 to TRBJ1-5; no clear D gene. The germline CDR1 and CDR2 sequences are MNHNS and SASEGT. V lost 1 base, J lost 2 bases, and 9 bases lay in between. The length of the CDR3 is 15 residues. The CDR3 loop is CASSEGGGGNQPQHF. The CDR3 nucleotides read TGTGCCAGCAGTGAAGGAGGAGGAGGCAATCAGCCCCAGCATTTT.

The chain links TRBV28 to TRBJ1-1; 8 bases line up with TRBD1. V dropped 3 bases and J dropped 7; count of bases not matched to a gene: 4. Germline V CDR1 and CDR2: MDHEN, SYDVKM. This CDR3 region has 13 residues. In DNA, the CDR3 is TGTGCCAGCAGTTTGAACAGGGGGGGTGAAGCTTTCTTT. Its translation: CASSLNRGGEAFF.

V usage is TRBV6-1 and J usage is TRBJ2-7, with 7 nucleotides matching TRBD1. Germline V gene lookup returns CDR1 MNHNS and CDR2 SASEGT. CDR3 length: 13 amino acids. V was clipped by 2 bases and J by 4 bases; unmatched bases: 2. The CDR3 region is CASSERRGYEQYF. CDR3 nucleotides: TGTGCCAGCAGTGAACGCAGGGGGTACGAGCAGTACTTC.

This chain links TRBV20-1 with TRBJ2-1; unclear D gene. V gave up 3 bases and J gave up 6 bases, with 12 bases separating them. Germline V gene sequence: CDR1 DFQATT, CDR2 SNEGSKA (reference sequence). CDR3 length equals 13 residues. The chain's CDR3 is CSASGRFVNEQFF. In DNA form, the CDR3 reads TGCAGTGCTAGTGGTCGGTTCGTCAATGAGCAGTTCTTC.

The V and J genes are TRBV30 and TRBJ1-4; 10 bases align to TRBD1. The CDR3 is 14 residues long. Germline CDR1 and CDR2: GTSNPN and SVGIG (reference sequence). The V and J ends lost 5 bases and 1 base, in that order; junction bases with no gene match: 1. Written as DNA, the CDR3 is TGTGCCTGGGGGACAGGGGAAACTAATGAAAAACTGTTTTTT. It codes for CAWGTGETNEKLFF.

This clone has just one count. V is TRBV28 and J is TRBJ1-2; 11 bases map to TRBD1. The CDR3 covers 15 residues. The junction had 8 bases not matched to a gene; V was cut back by 4 bases and J by 7 bases. Germline-derived CDR1 and CDR2 are MDHEN and SYDVKM. The CDR3 DNA reads as TGTGCCAGCAGTTCGTCCGGGACAGGGGGAGCTGGCTACACCTTC. Translation gives CASSSSGTGGAGYTF.

Only one count was recorded for this clone. The chain uses TRBV5-1 and TRBJ2-1; TRBD2 aligns across 8 bases. The CDR3 is 15 amino acids. With V trimmed by 1 base and J by 7 bases, 7 bases remained unmatched. CDR1 is SGHRS and CDR2 is YFSETQ in the germline V gene. The CDR3 region is CASSLISGGGNEQFF. The DNA of the CDR3 is TGCGCCAGCAGCTTGATCAGCGGGGGCGGAAATGAGCAGTTCTTC. The full variable domain, its missing parts supplied by reference TRBV5-1 and TRBJ2-1, is KAGVTQTPRYLIKTRGQQVTLSCSPISGHRSVSWYQQTPGQGLQFLFEYFSETQRNKGNFPGRFSGRQFSNSRSEMNVSTLELGDSALYLCASSLISGGGNEQFFGPGTRLTVL.

The rearrangement joins TRBV4-1 to TRBJ1-4; 7 nucleotides line up with TRBD1. V lost 4 bases and J lost 6; bases outside the gene matches: 5. Germline V gives CDR1 MGHRA, CDR2 YSYEKL. The CDR3 spans 14 residues. The CDR3 sequence: CASSLRQGYEKLFF. In nucleotides, the CDR3 is TGCGCCAGCAGCCTTCGACAGGGATATGAAAAACTGTTTTTT.

The CDR3, as DNA: TGTGCCAGCACCTATCAGGCGGGGGCAGCCTACGAGCAGTACTTC. It encodes CASTYQAGAAYEQYF. The V call is TRBV27, the J call TRBJ2-7; a weak D match, TRBD2 (7 bases). Trimming removed 7 bases at V and 2 bases at J, with 18 bases between. Per germline, CDR1 MNHEY and CDR2 SMNVEV (reference sequence). The CDR3 is 15 residues long.

V and J are TRBV5-1 and TRBJ2-1; TRBD1 agrees at 9 bases. After removal of 0 bases from V and 4 bases from J, the junction contained 8 bases not matched to a gene. The CDR3 consists of 17 residues. The germline V gene encodes CDR1 SGHRS and CDR2 YFSETQ. This CDR3 is CASSLGPGQGNYNEQFF. DNA of the CDR3: TGCGCCAGCAGCTTGGGCCCGGGACAGGGCAATTACAATGAGCAGTTCTTC.

V usage is TRBV5-4 and J usage is TRBJ1-2; 7 bases are shared with TRBD1. CDR3 size: 14 residues. The germline CDR1 and CDR2 sequences are SGHNT and YYREEE (reference sequence). Trimming at V came to 4 bases and at J to 7 bases, leaving 10 bases not matched to a gene. The CDR3: CASSPWEQGPGYTF. CDR3 sequence (DNA): TGTGCCAGCAGCCCATGGGAACAGGGGCCTGGCTACACCTTC. Full variable domain (missing parts from reference TRBV5-4 and TRBJ1-2): ETGVTQSPTHLIKTRGQQVTLRCSSQSGHNTVSWYQQALGQGPQFIFQYYREEENGRGNFPPRFSGLQFPNYSSELNVNALELDDSALYLCASSPWEQGPGYTFGSGTRLTVV.

This clone was detected many times. The V call is TRBV6-4, the J call TRBJ1-1; 7 bases are shared with TRBD1. Germline lookup yields CDR1 MRHNA and CDR2 SNTAGT. Germline trimming cut 5 bases from V and 4 bases from J; bases unmatched to any gene: 10. The CDR3 extends over 15 amino acids. The CDR3 DNA sequence: TGTGCCAGCAGTATTAGCCGGGACAGTTTCACTGAAGCTTTCTTT. This translates into CASSISRDSFTEAFF.

J is TRBJ1-1 and V is TRBV18, with TRBD1 identical over 8 bases. Germline V gene sequence: CDR1 KGHSH, CDR2 LQKENI. With V trimmed by 2 bases and J by 6 bases, 2 bases remained unmatched. This CDR3 has 13 residues. CDR3 amino acids: CASSPGTGSEAFF. The CDR3 DNA is TGTGCCAGCTCACCAGGGACAGGTTCTGAAGCTTTCTTT.